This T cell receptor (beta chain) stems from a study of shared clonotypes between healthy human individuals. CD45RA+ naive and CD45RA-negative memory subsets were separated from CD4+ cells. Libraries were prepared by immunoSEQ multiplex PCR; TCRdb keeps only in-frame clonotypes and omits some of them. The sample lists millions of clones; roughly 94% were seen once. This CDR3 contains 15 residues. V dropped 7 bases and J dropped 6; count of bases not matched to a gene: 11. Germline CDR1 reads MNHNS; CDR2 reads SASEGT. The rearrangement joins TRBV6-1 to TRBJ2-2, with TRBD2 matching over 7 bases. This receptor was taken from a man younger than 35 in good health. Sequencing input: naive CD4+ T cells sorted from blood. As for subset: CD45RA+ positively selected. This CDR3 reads CASITAGTTPGELFF. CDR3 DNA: TGTGCCAGCATCACAGCGGGGACTACTCCCGGGGAGCTGTTTTTT.